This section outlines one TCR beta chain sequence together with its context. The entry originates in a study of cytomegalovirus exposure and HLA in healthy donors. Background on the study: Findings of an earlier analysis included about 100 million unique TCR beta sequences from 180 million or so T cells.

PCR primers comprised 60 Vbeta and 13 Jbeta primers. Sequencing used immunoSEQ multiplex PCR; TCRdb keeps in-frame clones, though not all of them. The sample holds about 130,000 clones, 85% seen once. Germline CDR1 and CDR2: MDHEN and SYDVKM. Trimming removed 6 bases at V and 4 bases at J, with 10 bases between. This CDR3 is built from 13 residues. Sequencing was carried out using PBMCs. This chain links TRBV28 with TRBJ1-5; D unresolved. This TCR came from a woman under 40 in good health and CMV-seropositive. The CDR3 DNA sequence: TGTGCCAGCAGGGCCTCGCAAAATCAGCCCCAGCATTTT. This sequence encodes CASRASQNQPQHF.